A selection of T cell receptor beta chains follows, all from one sample in a study of blood T cell repertoires in COVID-19. Profiling relied on immunoSEQ multiplex PCR, and the TCRdb table lists in-frame clones only, not all of them. Of around 72,000 clones listed, roughly 80% are singletons. Input material: peripheral blood. The receptors here all came from a woman of 80 years or more with acute or convalescent COVID-19. Each CDR3 is given with its conserved first and last residue. A D gene is named only where the DNA matches it firmly. Size values are once, few and many counts, or a class for expanded clones, and some rows have none.

.	.	TRBV7-6	TRBJ1-1	TGTGCCAGCAGCTCGCCGACAGGAGAGACTGAAGCTTTCTTT	CASSSPTGETEAFF
.	TRBD1	TRBV2	TRBJ2-2	TGTGCCAGCAGTCTGACAGGGGGCGCGAACACCGGGGAGCTGTTTTTT	CASSLTGGANTGELFF
few	.	TRBV7-3	TRBJ2-7	TGTGCCAGCAGCTTAGGGGCCGGACACCACGAGCAGTACTTC	CASSLGAGHHEQYF
.	.	TRBV30	TRBJ2-7	TGTGCCTGGAGTGCAGGGGCCAGCTCCTACGAGCAGTACTTC	CAWSAGASSYEQYF
.	.	TRBV5-1	TRBJ2-1	TGCGCCAGCAGCCTTACGACTCCCTCCCACTCCTACAATGAGCAGTTCTTC	CASSLTTPSHSYNEQFF
.	.	TRBV5-1	TRBJ1-2	TGCGCCAGCAGCCTACAGGAACTTAACTATGGCTACACCTTC	CASSLQELNYGYTF
.	TRBD1	TRBV10-2	TRBJ1-1	TGCGCCAGCAGTGAGTCCGCAGGGGGCCCCCGAGCTTTCTTT	CASSESAGGPRAFF
.	.	TRBV18	TRBJ1-2	TGTGCCAGCTCCCCGAACAGTCCCCCCTATGGCTACACCTTC	CASSPNSPPYGYTF
.	.	TRBV5-6	TRBJ1-1	TGTGCCAGCAGCTTTGGATCGGGGGGTGAAGCTTTCTTT	CASSFGSGGEAFF
.	TRBD2	TRBV18	TRBJ2-7	TGTGCCAGCTCACCCGGACTAGCGGGAGGTTATCTCGAGCAGTACTTC	CASSPGLAGGYLEQYF
.	.	TRBV4-2	TRBJ2-2	TGTGCCAGCAGCCAAGGGACATCAACGAACACCGGGGAGCTGTTTTTT	CASSQGTSTNTGELFF
few	TRBD1	TRBV28	TRBJ1-3	TGTGCCAGCAGTCCACAGGGGGAGGAAAACACCATATATTTT	CASSPQGEENTIYF
.	TRBD1	TRBV19	TRBJ1-1	TGTGCCAGTAGTCCCCCAGGGGGCAGGAACACTGAAGCTTTCTTT	CASSPPGGRNTEAFF
few	.	TRBV2	TRBJ2-2	TGTGCCAGCAGCCCTCCCGCGTTAGATCCCGGGGAGCTGTTTTTT	CASSPPALDPGELFF
.	.	TRBV19	TRBJ1-5	TGTGCCAGTAGCATACGCCCGGGACAAGGAGTCGGGGGCAATCAGCCCCAGCATTTT	CASSIRPGQGVGGNQPQHF
.	TRBD1	TRBV5-1	TRBJ1-2	TGCGCCAGCAGCTTTGGGGACAGGGCCCTACGGGGCTACACCTTC	CASSFGDRALRGYTF
.	.	TRBV5-4	TRBJ2-3	TGTGCCAGCAGCCCATCACTCGACAGGGAGGCCTCGGATACGCAGTATTTT	CASSPSLDREASDTQYF
few	.	TRBV12-3/TRBV12-4	TRBJ2-1	TGTGCCACCCGGCGTACTAACAATGAGCAGTTCTTC	CATRRTNNEQFF
.	.	TRBV2	TRBJ1-4	TGTGCCAGCAGTGAAATTGGGAGTACTAATGAAAAACTGTTTTTT	CASSEIGSTNEKLFF
few	.	TRBV6-5	TRBJ1-5	TGTGCCAGCAGTCTGCAACAGGGTCAGCCCCAGCATTTT	CASSLQQGQPQHF
few	.	TRBV11-2	TRBJ2-5	TGTGCCAGCAGCTCGGGACAACGGGAGACCCAGTACTTC	CASSSGQRETQYF
.	.	TRBV6-5	TRBJ1-1	TGTGCCAGCAGTTACCGACGAACAGACAGGAACACTGAAGCTTTCTTT	CASSYRRTDRNTEAFF
.	TRBD2	TRBV3-1/TRBV3-2	TRBJ2-5	TGTGCCAGCAGCCAGGGAGTAGGACTAGCGGGGGAGACCCAGTACTTC	CASSQGVGLAGETQYF
.	TRBD2	TRBV30	TRBJ2-7	TGTGCCTGGGGGACTAGCACCTACGAGCAGTACTTC	CAWGTSTYEQYF
.	.	TRBV30	TRBJ2-7	TGTGCCTGGAGTAACCCAGGGCAGCAGTACTTC	CAWSNPGQQYF
.	.	TRBV18	TRBJ1-1	TGTGCCAGCTCTTCGGGGGGCTCAAACACTGAAGCTTTCTTT	CASSSGGSNTEAFF
.	.	TRBV30	TRBJ1-1	TGTGCCTGGAGTGTAATACGGAGCATGAACACTGAAGCTTTCTTT	CAWSVIRSMNTEAFF
.	TRBD1	TRBV5-8	TRBJ2-1	TGTGCCAGCAGCGGATCCATCCCGGGACAGGGTTTCAATGAGCAGTTCTTC	CASSGSIPGQGFNEQFF
.	.	TRBV29-1	TRBJ1-2	TGCAGCGTTGTTGGGGCAAAAAATACTTATGGCTACACCTTC	CSVVGAKNTYGYTF
.	TRBD2	TRBV11-2	TRBJ2-7	TGTGCCAGCAGCTTAGCGGGACTAGCGACTGAGCAGTACTTC	CASSLAGLATEQYF
.	TRBD2	TRBV19	TRBJ2-1	TGTGCCAGTAGTATAGGGGGAGGGTCCCTGATTGAGCAGTTCTTC	CASSIGGGSLIEQFF
.	TRBD1	TRBV5-4	TRBJ2-7	TGTGCCAGCAGCTTGGCCGGGCAGGGGGATATATACGAGCAGTACTTC	CASSLAGQGDIYEQYF
.	TRBD1	TRBV19	TRBJ2-3	TGTGCCAGTAGTATGGACAGGGGCACAGATACGCAGTATTTT	CASSMDRGTDTQYF
.	.	TRBV10-2	TRBJ2-2	TGCGCCAGCAGTCTAGGCGCCGGGGAGCTGTTTTTT	CASSLGAGELFF
.	.	TRBV3-1/TRBV3-2	TRBJ1-4	TGTGCCAGCAGCCAAGATACAGTTAATGAAAAACTGTTTTTT	CASSQDTVNEKLFF
few	.	TRBV5-8	TRBJ1-5	TGTGCCAGCAGTGGACTGAATCAGCCCCAGCATTTT	CASSGLNQPQHF
once	.	TRBV11-2	TRBJ1-1	TGTGCCAGCATCGCAAGCCTCGGCACTGAAGCTTTCTTT	CASIASLGTEAFF
.	TRBD2	TRBV9	TRBJ2-3	TGTGCCAGCAGCGTAGCGGGACTAGCTGTGGGACTAGCGGGAGAAGAAGATACGCAGTATTTT	CASSVAGLAVGLAGEEDTQYF
.	.	TRBV3-1/TRBV3-2	TRBJ1-1	TGTGCCAGCAGCTCACAGGGTTTCACTGAAGCTTTCTTT	CASSSQGFTEAFF
.	TRBD1	TRBV27	TRBJ2-7	TGTGCCAGCAGTTTGACGAGACAGGGGTTTCGGGAGCAGTACTTC	CASSLTRQGFREQYF
.	.	TRBV5-1	TRBJ2-7	TGCGCCAGCACCCCGGGGGATCTCGCGGGCCGCGCGGGTGAGCAGTACTTC	CASTPGDLAGRAGEQYF
.	TRBD1	TRBV3-1/TRBV3-2	TRBJ1-1	TGTGCCAGCAGCCTCTTATACCCTGGACAGGGACGAAACACTGAAGCTTTCTTT	CASSLLYPGQGRNTEAFF
.	TRBD2	TRBV6-5	TRBJ2-1	TGTGCCAGCAAGGGTAGCGGGAGGGCCAATGAGCAGTTCTTC	CASKGSGRANEQFF
.	TRBD1	TRBV30	TRBJ1-6	TGTGCCTGGAGTTCTCCCGGGACAGCGATATCACCCCTCCACTTT	CAWSSPGTAISPLHF
.	TRBD1	TRBV19	TRBJ2-1	TGTGCCAGTAGTATAGGGGGACAGGGGCTCGATGAGCAGTTCTTC	CASSIGGQGLDEQFF
.	TRBD1	TRBV2	TRBJ1-6	TGTGCCAGCAGAGGACAGGGAGATTCACCCCTCCACTTT	CASRGQGDSPLHF
.	.	TRBV5-4	TRBJ2-7	TGTGCCAGCAGCTTGGACGCCGGCTCCTACGAGCAGTACTTC	CASSLDAGSYEQYF
.	.	TRBV12-3/TRBV12-4	TRBJ1-2	TGTGCCAGCAGGACACAGGGTGGGGGCTACACCTTC	CASRTQGGGYTF
.	.	TRBV19	TRBJ2-6	TGTGCCACCGCGACACAGGGATGGCTTAGCTCTGGGGCCAACGTCCTGACTTTC	CATATQGWLSSGANVLTF
.	.	TRBV7-8	TRBJ2-5	TGTGCCAGCAGCTTAGGACAGAGACAAGAGACCCAGTACTTC	CASSLGQRQETQYF
.	.	TRBV30	TRBJ1-2	TGTGCCTGGAGTCCGACAGCTGGCTATGGCTACACCTTC	CAWSPTAGYGYTF